Described below is a single T cell receptor (beta chain) sequence and its context. This sample was included in a study of blood T cell repertoires in COVID-19. Study background: Spain, Italy and the United States supplied samples that represented acute and convalescent COVID-19.

CDR1 is SGHTA and CDR2 is FQGTGA in the germline V gene. The V and J ends lost 8 bases and 4 bases, in that order; junction bases with no gene match: 2. CDR3 length: 13 amino acids. Everyone who took part was roughly 18 to 95 years old, and they came from 24 US areas. In the authors' workflow: Reference gene primer amplification gave estimated nucleated cell counts. TCRdb's table, derived via immunoSEQ multiplex PCR, lists solely in-frame clones and lacks some. V and J calls and clone size come straight from that table; D and trimming were deduced from the DNA. This sample yields fewer than 400,000 clones, of which 89% are seen a single time; roughly 5.2% belongs to the top ten.

This chain links TRBV7-3 with TRBJ2-3; 11 nucleotides align to TRBD2. This receptor was obtained from a man aged 60-69 years who had recovered from COVID-19. Sequencing input: PBMCs or T cells enriched from blood (not recorded which). CDR3 loop: CASASGRSDTQYF. CDR3 nucleotides: TGTGCCAGCGCTAGCGGGAGGTCAGATACGCAGTATTTT.